This TCR beta chain was documented in a study of tumor and adjacent non-tumor tissue in lung cancer. Study-level background: Aged about 31 to 80 years, patients included more than nine men and 5 women with stage I to III disease. About 4.2 million productive TCRbeta reads were obtained per sample on average. Study-level results: TCR diversity was significantly greater in tumor than normal lung tissue. Shorter survival was associated with higher TCR diversity in tumors.

There are many counts of this clonotype. Its cognate antigen is unknown. This sample's RNA came from whole unsorted tissue. TCRbeta libraries were built with three rounds of nested PCR, modified from ARM-PCR. TCRdb passed the multiplex PCR reads through MiXCR, listing each CDR3 protein once. The data show under 250,000 distinct CDR3 sequences, with approximately 74% seen just once and approximately 26% held by the top ten. The CDR3 totals 14 residues. Trimming left V 0 bases short and J 2 bases short, with 11 bases between. Germline V gene lookup returns CDR1 SQVTM and CDR2 ANQGSEA. The receptor was isolated from a man aged 55-75 years with non-small cell lung cancer. The chain uses TRBV29-1 and TRBJ2-7, with D maybe TRBD1 (6 bases). Material: lung tumor tissue. CDR3 nucleotide sequence: TGCAGCGTTGAAGATCCCAACAGGGCCTACGAGCAGTACTTC. Protein sequence: CSVEDPNRAYEQYF.